These 13 T cell receptor beta chains share one sample of origin, sequenced in a study of human T cells and chemical hapten exposure. Stated time point: patch test 1, 2 weeks after DPC sensitization. Treatment defined: therapeutic diphenylcyclopropenone sensitization with weekly scalp DPC. MiXCR, applied by TCRdb to the RACE reads, yields one record per CDR3 protein. The sample consists of 350,000 or so distinct CDR3 sequences, 6% to 8.5% of them appearing once. The source material was whole blood, sampled in connection with sensitization to the hapten diphenylcyclopropenone (DPC). The receptor set was obtained from a woman under 30 with alopecia areata. Some clones in this sample may be carry-over from other donors' samples.

This clonotype was detected a few times. The chain has TRBV3-1 and TRBJ2-3; TRBD2 aligns across 11 bases. The CDR3 loop spans 19 amino acids. Looked up from germline, CDR1 is LGHDT and CDR2 is YNNKEL (reference sequence). V shed 5 bases and J 0 bases; nucleotides not matched to a gene: 13. CDR3 sequence reads: CASSNAWGASGGSTDTQYF. For the CDR3, the DNA is TGTGCCAGCAGCAACGCCTGGGGCGCTAGCGGGGGGAGCACAGATACGCAGTATTTT.

The chain uses TRBV28 and TRBJ1-5; 8 bases agree with TRBD1. V shed 5 bases and J 3 bases; nucleotides not matched to a gene: 9. The CDR3 contains 16 residues. Germline V gene sequence: CDR1 MDHEN, CDR2 SYDVKM. DNA of the CDR3: TGTGCCAGCAGTAGACTTCAGACAGGGGTCAATCAGCCCCAGCATTTT. Amino acid sequence: CASSRLQTGVNQPQHF.

This clonotype was observed a few times. The chain combines TRBV12-3 or TRBV12-4 with TRBJ2-7; 10 bases agree with TRBD1. Trimming removed 6 bases from V and 4 bases from J; junction bases left unmatched: 6. The CDR3 is made up of 14 amino acids. The CDR3 bases are TGTGCCAGCAGCCTTGGACAGGGGGTATACGAGCAGTACTTC. Translated, it gives CASSLGQGVYEQYF.

In its sample, this clonotype was seen many times. The chain recombines TRBV10-3 with TRBJ2-3; unclear D gene. The germline V gene has CDR1 ENHRY and CDR2 SYGVKD. The CDR3 is 14 amino acids. The V and J ends lost 4 bases and 1 base respectively, with 9 bases between them. CDR3 bases: TGTGCCATCAGTGGGGGAAACGGCACAGATACGCAGTATTTT. As protein: CAISGGNGTDTQYF.

This clonotype was seen only a few times. The gene calls are TRBV25-1 and TRBJ1-1; D unclear. In germline, CDR1 is MGHDK, CDR2 SYGVNS. The CDR3 contains 16 residues. V was trimmed by 4 bases and J by 0 bases, leaving 15 bases between them. CDR3 DNA: TGTGCCAGCAGTGGACGGAGGATTACTATGAACACTGAAGCTTTCTTT. Translating it yields CASSGRRITMNTEAFF.

This clonotype has a count of ten or more. The chain combines TRBV3-1 with TRBJ1-5, with D maybe TRBD1 (6 bases). V was trimmed by 4 bases and J by 6 bases, leaving 10 bases between them. This CDR3 comprises 13 residues. Germline V CDR1 and CDR2: LGHDT, YNNKEL (reference sequence). This chain's CDR3 is CASSLQGAQPQHF. The CDR3, as DNA: TGTGCCAGCAGCCTACAGGGAGCTCAGCCCCAGCATTTT.

This clonotype has ten or more counts. The rearrangement uses TRBV12-3 or TRBV12-4 and TRBJ1-6; 9 nucleotides match TRBD1. The CDR3 spans 13 residues. Trimming removed 4 bases from V and 9 bases from J; junction bases left unmatched: 1. The CDR3 region has the DNA TGTGCCAGCAGTTGGACAGGGGTTTCACCCCTCCACTTT. Translating it yields CASSWTGVSPLHF.

In this sample, this clonotype turned up a few times. The chain links TRBV18 to TRBJ1-1; D gene ambiguous. Germline V gives CDR1 KGHSH, CDR2 LQKENI. The V end was cut by 3 bases, the J end by 5 bases, with 16 bases between. This CDR3 region has 15 residues. CDR3 nucleotide sequence: TGTGCCAGCTCACCTCCGGACCCCCTGGGAACTGAAGCTTTCTTT. Translation: CASSPPDPLGTEAFF.

There are many counts of this clonotype. The chain couples TRBV10-3 to TRBJ1-6; the D is unclear. The germline gives CDR1 ENHRY, CDR2 SYGVKD. The germline V and J ends were trimmed by 6 bases and 7 bases, with 13 bases remaining between them. The CDR3 is made up of 14 amino acids. CDR3 coding DNA: TGTGCCATCAGCCCGAGCGGGTCGAATTCACCCCTCCACTTT. Amino acid sequence: CAISPSGSNSPLHF.

This clonotype was picked up many times. V is TRBV7-2 and J is TRBJ1-3, with D tentatively TRBD1 (6 bases). Germline V gives CDR1 SGHTA, CDR2 FQGNSA. The CDR3 extends over 15 amino acids. Between the trimmed V and J ends, which lost 5 bases and 2 bases, there was a span of 13 bases. CDR3 protein: CASSLQQGAGNTIYF. CDR3 coding DNA: TGTGCCAGCAGCCTTCAACAGGGAGCTGGAAACACCATATATTTT.

Many counts were recorded for this clonotype. This chain joins TRBV4-1 and TRBJ2-7; D is unresolved. The CDR3 consists of 13 residues. From germline, CDR1 is MGHRA and CDR2 YSYEKL. V lost 4 bases, J lost 3 bases, and 10 bases lay in between. CDR3 residues: CASSPLGLYEQYF. The CDR3 nucleotides read TGCGCCAGCAGCCCGCTAGGTCTCTACGAGCAGTACTTC.

The V and J genes are TRBV6-6 and TRBJ1-2; 7 bases fit TRBD1. The trim removed 6 bases at V and 4 bases at J, leaving 5 bases unmatched. The CDR3 has 13 residues. The germline V gene encodes CDR1 MNHNY and CDR2 SVGAGI (reference sequence). The CDR3 DNA follows: TGTGCCAGCAGAGAAGGGACAGCCTATGGCTACACCTTC. It translates to CASREGTAYGYTF.

This clonotype has just a few counts. The V call is TRBV3-1, the J call TRBJ1-1; D perhaps matches TRBD1 (6 bases). This CDR3 comprises 14 residues. CDR1 is LGHDT, CDR2 YNNKEL, per germline (reference sequence). Trimming stripped 0 bases from V and 5 bases from J, with 10 bases between. CDR3 region: CASSQEGGLTEAFF. Written as DNA, the CDR3 is TGTGCCAGCAGCCAAGAAGGGGGGCTTACTGAAGCTTTCTTT.